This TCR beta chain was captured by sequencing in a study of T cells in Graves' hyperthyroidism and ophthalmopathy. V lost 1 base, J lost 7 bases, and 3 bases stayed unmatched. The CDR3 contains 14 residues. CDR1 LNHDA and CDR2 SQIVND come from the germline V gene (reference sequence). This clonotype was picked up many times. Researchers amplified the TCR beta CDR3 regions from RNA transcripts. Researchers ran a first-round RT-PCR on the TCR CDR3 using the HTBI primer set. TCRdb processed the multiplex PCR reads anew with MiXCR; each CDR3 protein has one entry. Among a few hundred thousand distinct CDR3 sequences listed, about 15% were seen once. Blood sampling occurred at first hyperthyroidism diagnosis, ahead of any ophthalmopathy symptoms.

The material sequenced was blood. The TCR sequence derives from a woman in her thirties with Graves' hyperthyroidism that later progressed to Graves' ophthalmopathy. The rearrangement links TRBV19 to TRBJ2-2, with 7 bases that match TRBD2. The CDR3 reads CASSIAGRDGELFF. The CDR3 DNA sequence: TGTGCCAGTAGTATAGCAGGGAGGGACGGGGAGCTGTTTTTT. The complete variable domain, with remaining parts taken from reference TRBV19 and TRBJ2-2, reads DGGITQSPKYLFRKEGQNVTLSCEQNLNHDAMYWYRQDPGQGLRLIYYSQIVNDFQKGDIAEGYSVSREKKESFPLTVTSAQKNPTAFYLCASSIAGRDGELFFGEGSRLTVL.